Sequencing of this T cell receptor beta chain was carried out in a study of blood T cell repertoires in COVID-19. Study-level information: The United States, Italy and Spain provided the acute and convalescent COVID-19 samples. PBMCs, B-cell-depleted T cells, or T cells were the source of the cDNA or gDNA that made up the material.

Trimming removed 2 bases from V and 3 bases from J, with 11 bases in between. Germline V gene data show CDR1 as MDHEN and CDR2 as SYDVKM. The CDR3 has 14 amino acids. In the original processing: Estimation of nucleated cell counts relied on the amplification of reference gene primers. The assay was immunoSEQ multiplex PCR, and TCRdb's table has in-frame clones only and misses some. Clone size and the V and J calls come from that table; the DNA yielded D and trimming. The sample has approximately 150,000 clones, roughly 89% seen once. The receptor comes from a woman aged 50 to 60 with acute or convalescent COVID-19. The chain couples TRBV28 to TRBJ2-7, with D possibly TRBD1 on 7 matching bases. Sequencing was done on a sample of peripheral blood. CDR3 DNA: TGTGCCAGCAGTTTAGCGGGACAGAACTACGAGCAGTACTTC. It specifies CASSLAGQNYEQYF.